A single sample is the source of the 3 T cell receptor beta chains below, sequenced in a study of blood T cell repertoires in COVID-19. The repertoire was sequenced with immunoSEQ multiplex PCR; TCRdb's copy has only in-frame clones and lacks some. The sample includes about 50,000 clones, about nine tenths of them seen just once. Material: peripheral blood. Every receptor here comes from a man aged 40-50 years with acute or convalescent COVID-19.

The table lists this clone with a count of one. The V call is TRBV5-1, the J call TRBJ2-3; 12 bases fit TRBD1. Germline V gene data show CDR1 as SGHRS and CDR2 as YFSETQ. The CDR3 is 14 amino acids. Trimming cost V 6 bases and J 2 bases; bases outside gene matches: 1. CDR3 residues: CASKGQGATDTQYF. The CDR3 DNA reads TGCGCCAGCAAGGGACAGGGGGCCACAGATACGCAGTATTTT.

This chain uses TRBV5-8 with TRBJ2-1; TRBD1 matches at 11 bases. This CDR3 comprises 16 residues. V gave up 1 base and J gave up 9 bases; unmatched junction bases: 9. Germline values: CDR1 SGHTS, CDR2 YDEGEE. CDR3 in DNA: TGTGCCAGCAGCTTGCGCCGGGACAGGGGGGTCGGTGAGCAGTTCTTC. This codes for CASSLRRDRGVGEQFF.

V usage is TRBV11-3 and J usage is TRBJ2-5; D is perhaps TRBD1 (6 bases). There are 16 residues in the CDR3. Germline assignment: CDR1 SGHNT and CDR2 YENEEA. Trimming pared 5 bases from V and 1 base from J, leaving 17 bases between. CDR3 DNA: TGTGCCAGCAGCACCGGGCAGGGGACGAGCCAAGAGACCCAGTACTTC. Protein sequence: CASSTGQGTSQETQYF.